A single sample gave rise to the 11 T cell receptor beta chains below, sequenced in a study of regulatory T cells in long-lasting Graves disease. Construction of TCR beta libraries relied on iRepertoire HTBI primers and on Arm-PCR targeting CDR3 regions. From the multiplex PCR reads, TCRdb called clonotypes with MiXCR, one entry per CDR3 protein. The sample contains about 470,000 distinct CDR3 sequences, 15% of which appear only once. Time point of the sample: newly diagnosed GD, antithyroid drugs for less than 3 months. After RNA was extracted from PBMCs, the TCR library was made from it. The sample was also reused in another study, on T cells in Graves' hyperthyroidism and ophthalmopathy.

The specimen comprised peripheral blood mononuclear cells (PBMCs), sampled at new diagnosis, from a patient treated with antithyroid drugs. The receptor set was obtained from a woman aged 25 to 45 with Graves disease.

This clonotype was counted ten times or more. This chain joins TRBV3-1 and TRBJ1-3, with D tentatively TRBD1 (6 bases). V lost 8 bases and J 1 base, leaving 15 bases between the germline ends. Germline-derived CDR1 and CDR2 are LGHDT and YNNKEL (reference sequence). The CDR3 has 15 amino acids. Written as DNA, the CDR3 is TGTGCCAGCTCATTCAACAGGGAGTCTGGAAACACCATATATTTT. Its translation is CASSFNRESGNTIYF.

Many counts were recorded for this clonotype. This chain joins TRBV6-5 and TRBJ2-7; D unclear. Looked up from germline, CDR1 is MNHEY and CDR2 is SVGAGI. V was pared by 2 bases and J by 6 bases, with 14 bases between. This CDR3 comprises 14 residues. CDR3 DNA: TGTGCCAGCAGTTACCGCGTTGCGATCCCCGAGCAGTACTTC. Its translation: CASSYRVAIPEQYF.

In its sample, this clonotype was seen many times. The CDR3 protein is CASSPGTGEAGELFF. The CDR3 DNA is TGTGCCAGCAGTCCGGGGACAGGGGAGGCCGGGGAGCTGTTTTTT. This rearrangement joins TRBV12-3 or TRBV12-4 to TRBJ2-2; the match to TRBD1 covers 10 bases. The CDR3 extends over 15 amino acids. After removal of 5 bases from V and 6 bases from J, the junction contained 6 bases not matched to a gene.

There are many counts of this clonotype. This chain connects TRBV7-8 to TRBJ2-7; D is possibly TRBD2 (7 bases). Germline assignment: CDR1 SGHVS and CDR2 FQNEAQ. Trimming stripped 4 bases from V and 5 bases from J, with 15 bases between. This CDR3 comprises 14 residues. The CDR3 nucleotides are TGTGCCAGCAGCTCCAGAGGGGGAGGGGACGAGCAGTACTTC. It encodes CASSSRGGGDEQYF.

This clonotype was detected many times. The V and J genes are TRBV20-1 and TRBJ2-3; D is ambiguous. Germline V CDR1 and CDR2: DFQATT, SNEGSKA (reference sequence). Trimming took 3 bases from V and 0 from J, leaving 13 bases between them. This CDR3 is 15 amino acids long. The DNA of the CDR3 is TGCAGTGCTAGGAACAATCTGGTTAGCACAGATACGCAGTATTTT. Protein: CSARNNLVSTDTQYF.

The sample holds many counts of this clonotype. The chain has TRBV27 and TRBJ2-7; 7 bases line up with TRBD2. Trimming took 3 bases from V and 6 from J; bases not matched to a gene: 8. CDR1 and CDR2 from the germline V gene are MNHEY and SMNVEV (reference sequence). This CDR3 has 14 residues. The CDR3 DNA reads TGTGCCAGCAGTTTGGGAGGGACCCCGGCCGAGCAGTACTTC. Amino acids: CASSLGGTPAEQYF.

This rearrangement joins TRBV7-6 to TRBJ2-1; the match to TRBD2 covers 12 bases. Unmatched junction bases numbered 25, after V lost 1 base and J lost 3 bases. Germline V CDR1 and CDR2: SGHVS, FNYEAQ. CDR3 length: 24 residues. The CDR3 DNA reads TGTGCCAGCAGCTTAGTCGATTCTTTGGTCTCTCTGCTAGCGGGAGGGCCGGTCTACAATGAGCAGTTCTTC. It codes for CASSLVDSLVSLLAGGPVYNEQFF.

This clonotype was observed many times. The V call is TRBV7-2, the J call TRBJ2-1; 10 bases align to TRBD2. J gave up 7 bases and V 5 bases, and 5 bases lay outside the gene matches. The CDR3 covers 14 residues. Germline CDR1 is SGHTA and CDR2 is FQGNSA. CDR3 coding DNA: TGTGCCAGCAGCGCCACTAGCGGGACTAATGAGCAGTTCTTC. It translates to CASSATSGTNEQFF.

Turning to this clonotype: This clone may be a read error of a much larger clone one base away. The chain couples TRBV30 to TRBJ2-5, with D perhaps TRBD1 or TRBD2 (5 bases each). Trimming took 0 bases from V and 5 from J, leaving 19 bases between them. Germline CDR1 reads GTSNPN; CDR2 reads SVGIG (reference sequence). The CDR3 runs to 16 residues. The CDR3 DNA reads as TGTGCCTGGAGTGTAAAGCGTTGGGGGAACAAGGAGACCCAGTACTTC. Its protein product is CAWSVKRWGNKETQYF.

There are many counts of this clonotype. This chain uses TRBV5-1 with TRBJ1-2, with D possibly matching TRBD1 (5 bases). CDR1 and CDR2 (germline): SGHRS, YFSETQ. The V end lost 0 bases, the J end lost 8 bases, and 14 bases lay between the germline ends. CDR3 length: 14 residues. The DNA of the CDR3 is TGCGCCAGCAGCTTGGACAGGCCAAGCAAGGGCTACACCTTC. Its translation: CASSLDRPSKGYTF.

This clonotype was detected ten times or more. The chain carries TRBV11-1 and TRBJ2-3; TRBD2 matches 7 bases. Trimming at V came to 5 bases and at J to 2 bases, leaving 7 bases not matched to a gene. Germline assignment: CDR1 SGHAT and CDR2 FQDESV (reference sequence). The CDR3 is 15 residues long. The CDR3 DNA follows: TGTGCCAGCAGCCCACCGGGAGGTACCACAGATACGCAGTATTTT. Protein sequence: CASSPPGGTTDTQYF.